The present entry profiles one TCR beta chain with its context. This entry is derived from a study of beta chain features in type 1 diabetes. CDR1 and CDR2 from the germline V gene are MNHEY and SVGAGI. V gave up 2 bases and J gave up 5 bases; unmatched junction bases: 4. The CDR3 is made up of 14 amino acids. Reverse transcription of all isolated RNA meant that expressed TCRB transcripts were sequenced. Using immunoSEQ multiplex PCR, the repertoire was profiled, and TCRdb retains in-frame clones only, with some absent. In the table there are 25,000 or so clones, roughly 69% of which are singletons. The chain uses TRBV6-5 and TRBJ1-2, with 8 bases lining up with TRBD1. The source of this sequence is a woman aged 40 to 50 in good health. The specimen was Tregs from blood. The CDR3 DNA follows: TGTGCCAGCAGTTACGGACAGGGAAGTTATGGCTACACCTTC. Translated: CASSYGQGSYGYTF.